These 5 T cell receptor beta chains were all obtained from the same sample, sequenced in a study of shared clonotypes between healthy human individuals. Here immunoSEQ multiplex PCR was the method, and the copy in TCRdb shows in-frame clones only, minus some. The table lists 550,000 to 850,000 clones, about two thirds of them singletons. Sequencing input: memory CD4+ T cells sorted from blood. The subset here: CD45RA-negative fraction. The receptors come from a woman aged 25-40 years in good health.

J is TRBJ2-4 and V is TRBV21-1; no DNA check was done on the table's D call, TRBD1. TRBV21-1 counts as a pseudogene. This CDR3 is 17 amino acids long. CDR3 in DNA: TGTGCCAGCAGCAAAGGGGCCAGGGGGCAAGCCAAAAACATTCAGTACTTC. Amino acid sequence: CASSKGARGQAKNIQYF.

This sequence joins TRBV10-3 and TRBJ2-4; D may match TRBD1 or TRBD2 (5 bases each). The CDR3 is 14 residues long. CDR1 and CDR2 (germline): ENHRY, SYGVKD. V was pared by 3 bases and J by 4 bases, with 10 bases between. The chain's CDR3 is CAISDGALKNIQYF. The CDR3 DNA is TGTGCCATCAGTGACGGGGCACTGAAAAACATTCAGTACTTC.

The rearrangement links TRBV27 to TRBJ2-2; 8 bases line up with TRBD1. This CDR3 comprises 15 residues. The germline gives CDR1 MNHEY, CDR2 SMNVEV (reference sequence). V lost 6 bases to trimming and J lost 3 bases; unmatched junction nucleotides: 6. CDR3 in DNA: TGTGCCAGCAGCGCGGGACAGGTTTACACCGGGGAGCTGTTTTTT. Protein sequence: CASSAGQVYTGELFF.

The chain joins TRBV19 to TRBJ1-5; TRBD1 agrees at 7 bases. Trimming removed 3 bases from V and 0 bases from J; junction bases left unmatched: 2. Germline CDR1 LNHDA, CDR2 SQIVND (reference sequence). The CDR3 loop spans 15 amino acids. The CDR3: CASSMGQISNQPQHF. The CDR3 region has the DNA TGTGCCAGTAGTATGGGACAGATTAGCAATCAGCCCCAGCATTTT.

This clone was picked up many times. The V call is TRBV19, the J call TRBJ1-5; D not resolved. The CDR3 is made up of 14 amino acids. Germline CDR1 reads LNHDA; CDR2 reads SQIVND (reference sequence). V was cut by 7 bases and J by 4 bases, with 14 bases left in between. CDR3 nucleotide sequence: TGTGCCAGTAACCTGAAACAGAGAAATCAGCCCCAGCATTTT. It specifies CASNLKQRNQPQHF.